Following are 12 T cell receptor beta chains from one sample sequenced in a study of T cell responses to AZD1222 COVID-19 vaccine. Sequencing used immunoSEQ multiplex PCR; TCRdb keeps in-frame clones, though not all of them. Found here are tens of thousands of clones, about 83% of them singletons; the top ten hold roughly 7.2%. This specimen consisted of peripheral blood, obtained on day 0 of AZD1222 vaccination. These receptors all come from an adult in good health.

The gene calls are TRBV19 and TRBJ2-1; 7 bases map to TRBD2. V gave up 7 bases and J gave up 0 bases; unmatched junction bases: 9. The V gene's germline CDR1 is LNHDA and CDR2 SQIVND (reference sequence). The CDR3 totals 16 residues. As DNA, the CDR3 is TGTGCCAGTATCGGGGAGGGGAGGAGCTCCTACAATGAGCAGTTCTTC. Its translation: CASIGEGRSSYNEQFF.

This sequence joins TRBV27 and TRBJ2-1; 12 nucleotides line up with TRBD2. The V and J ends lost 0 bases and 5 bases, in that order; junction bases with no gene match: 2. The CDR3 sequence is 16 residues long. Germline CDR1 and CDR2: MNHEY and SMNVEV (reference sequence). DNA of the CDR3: TGTGCCAGCAGTTTATCGAGACTAGCGGGGGACAATGAGCAGTTCTTC. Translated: CASSLSRLAGDNEQFF.

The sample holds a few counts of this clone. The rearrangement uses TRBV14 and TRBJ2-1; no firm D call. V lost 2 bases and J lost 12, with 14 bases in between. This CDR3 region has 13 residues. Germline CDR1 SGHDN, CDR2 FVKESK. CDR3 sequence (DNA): TGTGCCAGCAGCCAACCCACCCTCGGCGGGCAGTTCTTC. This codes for CASSQPTLGGQFF.

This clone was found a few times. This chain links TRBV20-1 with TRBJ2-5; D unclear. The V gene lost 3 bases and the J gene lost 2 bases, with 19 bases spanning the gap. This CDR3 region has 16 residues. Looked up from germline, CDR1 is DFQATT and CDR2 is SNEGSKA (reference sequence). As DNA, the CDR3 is TGCAGTGCTAGTCTCCCTCCCATGACACAGCAAGAGACCCAGTACTTC. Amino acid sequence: CSASLPPMTQQETQYF.

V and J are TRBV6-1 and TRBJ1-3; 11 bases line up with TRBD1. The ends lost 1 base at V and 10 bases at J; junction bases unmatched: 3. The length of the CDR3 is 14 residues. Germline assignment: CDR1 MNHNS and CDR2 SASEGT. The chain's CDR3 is CASSEVGQGATIYF. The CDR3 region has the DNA TGTGCCAGCAGTGAAGTTGGACAGGGGGCGACCATATATTTT.

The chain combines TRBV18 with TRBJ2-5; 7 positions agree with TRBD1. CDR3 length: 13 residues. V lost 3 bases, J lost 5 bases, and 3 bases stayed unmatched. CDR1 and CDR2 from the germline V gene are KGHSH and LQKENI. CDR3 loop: CASSPDRRETQYF. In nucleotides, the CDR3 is TGTGCCAGCTCACCGGACAGGCGGGAGACCCAGTACTTC.

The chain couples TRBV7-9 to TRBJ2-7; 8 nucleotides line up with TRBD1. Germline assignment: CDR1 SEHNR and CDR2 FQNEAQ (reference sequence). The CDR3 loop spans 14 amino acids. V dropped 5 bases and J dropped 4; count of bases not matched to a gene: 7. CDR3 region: CASSPGTGFYEQYV. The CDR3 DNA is TGTGCCAGCAGCCCCGGGACAGGCTTTTACGAGCAGTACGTC.

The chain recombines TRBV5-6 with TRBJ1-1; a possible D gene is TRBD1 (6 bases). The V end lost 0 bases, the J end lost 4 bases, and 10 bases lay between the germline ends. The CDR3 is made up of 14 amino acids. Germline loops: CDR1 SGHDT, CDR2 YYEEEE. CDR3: CASSLGLGGTEAFF. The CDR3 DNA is TGTGCCAGCAGCTTGGGTTTAGGGGGCACTGAAGCTTTCTTT.

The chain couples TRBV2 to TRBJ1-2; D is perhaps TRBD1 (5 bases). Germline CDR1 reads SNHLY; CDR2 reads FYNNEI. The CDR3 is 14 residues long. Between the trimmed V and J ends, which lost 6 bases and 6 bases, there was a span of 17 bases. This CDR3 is CASSQGLLLHGYTF. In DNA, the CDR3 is TGTGCCAGCAGCCAGGGTCTCCTCTTGCATGGCTACACCTTC.

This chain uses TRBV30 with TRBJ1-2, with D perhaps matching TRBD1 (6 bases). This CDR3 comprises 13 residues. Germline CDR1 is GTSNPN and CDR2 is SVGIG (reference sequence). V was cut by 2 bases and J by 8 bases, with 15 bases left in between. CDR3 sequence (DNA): TGTGCCTGGAGTACAGGGAACCGGGAGGGCTACACCTTC. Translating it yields CAWSTGNREGYTF.

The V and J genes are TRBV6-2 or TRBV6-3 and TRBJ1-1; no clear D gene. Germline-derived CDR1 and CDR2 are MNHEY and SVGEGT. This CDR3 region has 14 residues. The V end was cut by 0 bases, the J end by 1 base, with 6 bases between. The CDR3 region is CASSYSEGNTEAFF. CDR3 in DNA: TGTGCCAGCAGTTACTCGGAGGGGAACACTGAAGCTTTCTTT.

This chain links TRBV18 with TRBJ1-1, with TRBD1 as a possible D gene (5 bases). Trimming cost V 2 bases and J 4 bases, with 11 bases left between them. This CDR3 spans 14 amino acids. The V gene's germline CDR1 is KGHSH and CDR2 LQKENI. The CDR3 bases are TGTGCCAGCTCACCATACAGGTTTCTCACTGAAGCTTTCTTT. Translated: CASSPYRFLTEAFF. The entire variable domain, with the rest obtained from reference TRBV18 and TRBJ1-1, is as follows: NAGVMQNPRHLVRRRGQEARLRCSPMKGHSHVYWYRQLPEEGLKFMVYLQKENIIDESGMPKERFSAEFPKEGPSILRIQQVVRGDSAAYFCASSPYRFLTEAFFGQGTRLTVV.